This T cell receptor (beta chain) comes out of a study of PD-1 blockade in classical Hodgkin lymphoma. This clone was detected a few times. Antigen specificity is unknown. The CDR3 sequence is 13 residues long. Germline CDR1 and CDR2: GTSNPN and SVGIG (reference sequence). Losses at the gene ends were 2 bases for V and 7 bases for J; bases not matched to a gene: 3. Study outcomes and limitations: Newly diagnosed and completely responding patients shared comparable baseline diversity. By C4D1 there was a significant rise in CD4+ TCR diversity but not in CD8+ TCR diversity.

Time point denoted: cycle 4 day 1 (C4D1), after less than seven weeks of nivolumab. Every patient relapsed after autologous stem cell transplantation, and brentuximab vedotin exposure varied. TCRdb's copy holds only in-frame clones and misses some; the assay was immunoSEQ multiplex PCR. The data contain 100,000 or so clones, approximately 90% of them singletons. The J gene is TRBJ1-5, the V gene TRBV30; TRBD1 matches at 9 bases. The sample here was peripheral blood mononuclear cells (PBMCs), taken before the fourth cycle of nivolumab. This TCR was recovered from a human donor with classical Hodgkin lymphoma. The CDR3 loop reads CAWSITGGQPQHF. The CDR3 region has the DNA TGTGCCTGGAGTATTACAGGGGGCCAGCCCCAGCATTTT.